These 24 T cell receptor beta chains were sequenced from one sample in a study of T cells in Graves' hyperthyroidism and ophthalmopathy (dated by TCRdb to between 2018 and 2020). The protocol used for the library was multiplex PCR. The listed sequencing device is Illumina HiSeq 2000. The TCR beta CDR3 regions were amplified from RNA transcripts. The first round of RT-PCR for the TCR CDR3 was performed with the HTBI primer set and the Qiagen OneStep RT-PCR kit. TCRdb reprocessed the public reads (quality trimming at Q25 with fastp, clone calling with MiXCR) and kept in-frame beta chains. Rows merge per CDR3 protein into single entries with the most common DNA and genes. Within this sample are more than 300,000 distinct CDR3 sequences, with around 13% of them counted one time only. Around 20% of the sample comes from the top ten. The material sequenced was blood. These receptors were taken from a woman in her thirties with Graves' ophthalmopathy.

This clonotype was observed at least ten times. The J gene is TRBJ2-5, the V gene TRBV7-9, with 9 bases fitting TRBD2. From germline, CDR1 is SEHNR and CDR2 FQNEAQ (reference sequence). With V trimmed by 2 bases and J by 5 bases, 3 bases remained unmatched. The CDR3 is 14 amino acids. CDR3 nucleotides: TGTGCCAGCAGCTTATTAGCGGGGGTTGAGACCCAGTACTTC. Translation gives CASSLLAGVETQYF.

The chain combines TRBV4-1 with TRBJ2-7; TRBD1 is a possible D gene (5 bases). Germline CDR1 reads MGHRA; CDR2 reads YSYEKL. This CDR3 has 13 amino acids. Trimming stripped 0 bases from V and 12 bases from J, with 15 bases between. The CDR3 spells CASSQEFGRGMYF. The CDR3 nucleotides are TGCGCCAGCAGCCAAGAGTTTGGTAGGGGCATGTACTTC.

There are many counts of this clonotype. This chain uses TRBV5-1 with TRBJ1-1; 8 nucleotides agree with TRBD1. The germline V gene encodes CDR1 SGHRS and CDR2 YFSETQ. With 2 bases clipped from V and 12 bases from J, the junction kept 9 bases outside the gene matches. This CDR3 contains 13 residues. In DNA form, the CDR3 reads TGCGCCAGCAGCTTAACAGGACAGGGTTTAACTTTCTTT. Translation: CASSLTGQGLTFF. Using reference TRBV5-1 and TRBJ1-1 for the parts outside the CDR3, the full variable domain is KAGVTQTPRYLIKTRGQQVTLSCSPISGHRSVSWYQQTPGQGLQFLFEYFSETQRNKGNFPGRFSGRQFSNSRSEMNVSTLELGDSALYLCASSLTGQGLTFFGQGTRLTVV.

The chain is built from TRBV27 and TRBJ1-4; D not certain. Germline V CDR1 and CDR2: MNHEY, SMNVEV (reference sequence). Trimming removed 6 bases from V and 8 bases from J, with 16 bases in between. This CDR3 region has 14 residues. The CDR3 region is CASSGVRIWEKLFF. The CDR3 DNA follows: TGTGCCAGCAGCGGCGTTAGAATTTGGGAAAAACTGTTTTTT.

The table lists this clonotype with many counts. This chain connects TRBV11-2 to TRBJ2-1; D is unclear. Germline V CDR1 and CDR2: SGHAT, FQNNGV. The CDR3 totals 12 residues. The V end was cut by 6 bases, the J end by 8 bases, with 11 bases between. CDR3 in amino acids: CASRHLEDEQFF. As DNA, the CDR3 is TGTGCCAGCAGGCACCTCGAGGATGAGCAGTTCTTC.

This clonotype has at least ten counts. This chain uses TRBV2 with TRBJ2-5, with D maybe TRBD2 (5 bases). In germline, CDR1 is SNHLY, CDR2 FYNNEI. V was pared by 6 bases and J by 5 bases, with 10 bases between. This CDR3 is built from 12 residues. DNA of the CDR3: TGTGCCAGCAGGGGGAGTGGGGAGACCCAGTACTTC. This sequence encodes CASRGSGETQYF.

The table lists this clonotype with a few counts. The chain is built from TRBV20-1 and TRBJ1-4; D uncertain. Germline CDR1 is DFQATT and CDR2 is SNEGSKA (reference sequence). The CDR3 sequence is 11 residues long. V lost 6 bases and J lost 3, with 5 bases in between. The CDR3 region is CSAWANEKLFF. Here the CDR3 DNA reads TGCAGTGCGTGGGCTAATGAAAAACTGTTTTTT.

The rearrangement uses TRBV11-2 and TRBJ2-7, with D possibly matching TRBD2 (6 bases). The CDR3 has 17 residues. Trimming took 3 bases from V and 0 from J, leaving 18 bases between them. Germline assignment: CDR1 SGHAT and CDR2 FQNNGV. The CDR3 loop is CASSLEGSLKSSYEQYF. Here the CDR3 DNA reads TGTGCCAGCAGCTTGGAGGGGAGTCTCAAATCCTCCTACGAGCAGTACTTC.

This clonotype was picked up many times. The V call is TRBV9, the J call TRBJ2-3; 9 nucleotides match TRBD1. Germline lookup yields CDR1 SGDLS and CDR2 YYNGEE. This CDR3 has 15 residues. J gave up 6 bases and V 0 bases, and 5 bases lay outside the gene matches. CDR3 nucleotide sequence: TGTGCCAGCAGCGTAGCTGGGACAGGGTCCGATACGCAGTATTTT. Its protein product is CASSVAGTGSDTQYF.

The rearrangement uses TRBV28 and TRBJ2-2; 9 bases map to TRBD1. Germline assignment: CDR1 MDHEN and CDR2 SYDVKM. The length of the CDR3 is 17 residues. V lost 3 bases and J lost 5; bases outside the gene matches: 10. CDR3 in DNA: TGTGCCAGCAGTTTTAGAAGGACAGGGGATCTGACCGGGGAGCTGTTTTTT. It specifies CASSFRRTGDLTGELFF.

This clonotype was observed a handful of times. The V and J genes are TRBV19 and TRBJ2-7; a weak D match, TRBD2 (7 bases). The CDR3 length is 15 residues. Germline loops: CDR1 LNHDA, CDR2 SQIVND (reference sequence). Trimming took 5 bases from V and 1 from J, leaving 15 bases between them. CDR3 DNA sequence: TGTGCCAGTAGTCCTAGGGAGGGGGGATCCTACGAGCAGTACTTC. Translated, it gives CASSPREGGSYEQYF.

In this sample, this clonotype turned up many times. CDR3 amino acids: CATRQGDQPQHF. The CDR3 coding sequence is TGTGCCACCAGACAGGGGGACCAGCCCCAGCATTTT. The chain is built from TRBV24-1 and TRBJ1-5, with TRBD1 matching 8 bases. Germline V gene lookup returns CDR1 KGHDR and CDR2 SFDVKD. This CDR3 has 12 amino acids. After removal of 7 bases from V and 7 bases from J, the junction contained 2 bases not matched to a gene.

There are many counts of this clonotype. The genes are TRBV28 and TRBJ2-1; D unclear. The CDR3 totals 16 residues. V was pared by 8 bases and J by 0 bases, with 17 bases between. Germline CDR1 reads MDHEN; CDR2 reads SYDVKM. Written as DNA, the CDR3 is TGTGCCAGCCCCCCCGAGGTGGCCAGCTCCTACAATGAGCAGTTCTTC. Protein: CASPPEVASSYNEQFF.

This clonotype was found many times. This rearrangement joins TRBV11-2 to TRBJ1-4; TRBD1 matches at 8 bases. V lost 0 bases to trimming and J lost 7 bases; unmatched junction nucleotides: 4. CDR3 size: 15 residues. From germline, CDR1 is SGHAT and CDR2 FQNNGV. The CDR3 is CASSLDLTGVEKLFF. The CDR3 DNA reads as TGTGCCAGCAGCTTAGATCTGACAGGGGTTGAAAAACTGTTTTTT.

Details on this clonotype: Since a much larger clone is just one base distant, this may be a read error. The genes are TRBV6-1 and TRBJ2-6, with D perhaps matching TRBD1 or TRBD2 (5 bases each). Trimming left V 4 bases short and J 0 bases short, with 13 bases between. The CDR3 runs 17 residues. The germline CDR1 and CDR2 sequences are MNHNS and SASEGT. Written as DNA, the CDR3 is TGTGCCAGCAGTGTCGGAGGACAACGCTCTGGGGCCAACGTCCTGACTTTC. Translating gives CASSVGGQRSGANVLTF.

This clonotype was detected only a few times. This chain links TRBV6-1 with TRBJ1-6; D is unresolved. V was clipped by 7 bases and J by 7 bases, with 14 bases between them. Germline V gene lookup returns CDR1 MNHNS and CDR2 SASEGT. This CDR3 has 14 residues. CDR3: CASKDTVYNSPLHF. CDR3 bases: TGTGCCAGCAAAGACACGGTCTACAATTCACCCCTCCACTTT.

This clonotype occurred many times. The chain has TRBV7-2 and TRBJ1-1, with D tentatively TRBD1 (5 bases). This CDR3 has 11 residues. V gave up 9 bases and J gave up 2 bases, with 7 bases separating them. CDR1 and CDR2 from the germline V gene are SGHTA and FQGNSA. In DNA, the CDR3 is TGTGCCAGGCGGGGCAACACTGAAGCTTTCTTT. Amino acid sequence: CARRGNTEAFF.

This clonotype has ten or more counts. The chain is built from TRBV2 and TRBJ2-1; D remains unclear. The V and J ends lost 7 bases and 4 bases respectively, with 14 bases between them. Germline-derived CDR1 and CDR2 are SNHLY and FYNNEI. The CDR3 is 14 amino acids. The CDR3 nucleotides read TGTGCCAGCATAGTAGGACCGACATACAATGAGCAGTTCTTC. Residues: CASIVGPTYNEQFF. Full variable domain (rest looked up from reference TRBV2 and TRBJ2-1): EPEVTQTPSHQVTQMGQEVILRCVPISNHLYFYWYRQILGQKVEFLVSFYNNEISEKSEIFDDQFSVERPDGSNFTLKIRSTKLEDSAMYFCASIVGPTYNEQFFGPGTRLTVL.

In this sample, this clonotype turned up many times. The CDR3 sequence is CASSTTGERNTEAFF. The CDR3 DNA reads TGTGCCAGCAGCACGACAGGGGAGAGGAACACTGAAGCTTTCTTT. V is TRBV7-9 and J is TRBJ1-1; 8 positions agree with TRBD1. J gave up 1 base and V 5 bases, and 6 bases lay outside the gene matches. The CDR3 totals 15 residues. Germline CDR1 SEHNR, CDR2 FQNEAQ (reference sequence).

This chain uses TRBV3-1 with TRBJ1-1; no definite D call. CDR1 is LGHDT and CDR2 is YNNKEL in the germline V gene (reference sequence). Trimming cost V 8 bases and J 1 base, with 11 bases left between them. The CDR3 length is 13 residues. The CDR3 sequence is CASAQHGNTEAFF. CDR3 sequence (DNA): TGTGCCAGCGCTCAACATGGGAACACTGAAGCTTTCTTT.

This clonotype was seen ten or more times. The chain joins TRBV24-1 to TRBJ1-5; no reliable D call. The CDR3 runs 16 residues. Germline V gene data show CDR1 as KGHDR and CDR2 as SFDVKD. The V end was cut by 4 bases, the J end by 2 bases, with 14 bases between. The CDR3 DNA reads TGTGCCACCAGTGACTCCATGGCCCCAGGCAATCAGCCCCAGCATTTT. This gives the protein CATSDSMAPGNQPQHF.

The CDR3 sequence: CASSVVGRGSEAFF. The CDR3 nucleotides read TGTGCCAGCAGCGTAGTGGGGAGGGGGTCTGAAGCTTTCTTT. This sequence joins TRBV9 and TRBJ1-1, with D possibly matching TRBD1 (6 bases). CDR3 size: 14 residues. Trimming took 0 bases from V and 6 from J, leaving 12 bases between them. Germline CDR1 SGDLS, CDR2 YYNGEE.

The V call is TRBV3-1, the J call TRBJ2-1, with D tentatively TRBD1 (6 bases). This CDR3 spans 15 amino acids. Germline CDR1 reads LGHDT; CDR2 reads YNNKEL (reference sequence). V was clipped by 1 base and J by 5 bases, with 12 bases between them. The chain's CDR3 is CASSQGRGTHNEQFF. The CDR3 DNA sequence: TGTGCCAGCAGCCAAGGCAGGGGCACTCACAATGAGCAGTTCTTC.

This clonotype showed up many times. V and J are TRBV2 and TRBJ2-5; 11 bases fit TRBD1. The V segment lost 7 bases and the J segment 5 bases; nucleotides outside the gene matches: 18. There are 18 residues in the CDR3. Germline lookup yields CDR1 SNHLY and CDR2 FYNNEI. CDR3 in DNA: TGTGCCAGCAAAGTTCGGCTGGGACAGGGGGTCGCAAGCGAGACCCAGTACTTC. Residues: CASKVRLGQGVASETQYF.